This TCR beta chain was sequenced for a study of blood T cell repertoires in COVID-19. Study information: Acute and convalescent COVID-19 specimens originated in the United States, Italy and Spain. PBMCs, B-cell-depleted T cells, or T cells were the source of the cDNA or gDNA that made up the material.

Original methodology: For nucleated cells, counts were estimated from reference gene primer amplification. The table came from immunoSEQ multiplex PCR; TCRdb's copy has only in-frame clones and leaves some out. V and J calls and clone size follow that table, whereas D and trimming were derived from the DNA. The sample carries roughly 120,000 clones, roughly nine tenths recorded once. The CDR3 runs 9 residues. This clone turned up a few times. V usage is TRBV1 and J usage is TRBJ2-1; the table gives TRBD2 as D, unverified against the DNA. TRBV1 is a documented pseudogene. This receptor was identified in a man aged 45 to 65 with active COVID-19. Sequenced: peripheral blood. The CDR3 nucleotides read TGCACCAGCAGGAGGAAAAGGTTCTTC. This gives the protein CTSRRKRFF.